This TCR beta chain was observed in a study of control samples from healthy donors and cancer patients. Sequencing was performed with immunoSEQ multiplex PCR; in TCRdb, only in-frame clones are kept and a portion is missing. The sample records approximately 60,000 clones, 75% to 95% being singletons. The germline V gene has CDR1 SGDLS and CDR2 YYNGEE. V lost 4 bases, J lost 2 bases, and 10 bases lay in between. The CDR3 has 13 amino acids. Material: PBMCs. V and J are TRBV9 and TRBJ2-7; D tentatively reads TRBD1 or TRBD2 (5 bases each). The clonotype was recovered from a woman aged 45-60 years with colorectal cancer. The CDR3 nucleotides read TGTGCCAGCAGCCCCGGGACCACCTACGAGCAGTACTTC. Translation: CASSPGTTYEQYF.